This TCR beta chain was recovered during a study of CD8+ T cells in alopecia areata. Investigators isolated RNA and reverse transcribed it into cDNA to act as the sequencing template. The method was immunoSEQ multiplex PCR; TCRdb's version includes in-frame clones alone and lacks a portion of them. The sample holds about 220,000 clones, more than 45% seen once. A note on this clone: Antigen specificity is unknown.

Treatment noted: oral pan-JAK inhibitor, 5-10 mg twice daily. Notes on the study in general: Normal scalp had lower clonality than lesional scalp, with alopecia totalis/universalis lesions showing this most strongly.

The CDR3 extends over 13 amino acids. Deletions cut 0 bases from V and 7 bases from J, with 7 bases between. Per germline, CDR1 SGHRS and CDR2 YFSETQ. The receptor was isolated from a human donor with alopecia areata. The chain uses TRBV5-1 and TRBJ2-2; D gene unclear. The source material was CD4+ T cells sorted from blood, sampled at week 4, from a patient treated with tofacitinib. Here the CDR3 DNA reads TGCGCCAGCAGCTTGGCCCTCGACGGGGAGCTGTTTTTT. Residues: CASSLALDGELFF.